The clone carrying this T cell receptor (beta chain) was observed a few times. The target antigen is unknown. This sample stems from a study of T cell clonotyping in hematopoietic cell transplantation. Whole-study findings and limits: Broader posttransplant TCR repertoire diversity was predicted by graft donor and pretransplant recipient Inverse Simpson Index values. Few recipient clonotypes overlapped donors; over 97% were de novo at given depth.

Data came from immunoSEQ multiplex PCR; TCRdb stores just in-frame clones and leaves some out. The sample shows about 11,000 clones, just over 45% of them seen only once. The germline V gene encodes CDR1 MGHDK and CDR2 SYGVNS. The CDR3 loop spans 16 amino acids. Trimming cost V 5 bases and J 1 base; bases outside gene matches: 8. The source of this sequence is a male patient aged 50 or older who had an allogeneic stem cell transplant from an unrelated donor, so the T cells may come from the graft donor. Some clones in this sample may be carry-over from other donors' samples. The sequences come from PBMCs, collected 30 days after allogeneic stem cell transplant. This chain connects TRBV25-1 to TRBJ2-5, with 9 bases aligning to TRBD2. The CDR3 DNA reads TGTGCCAGCAGTTCCGCAGGCGGGAGGGCCCAAGAGACCCAGTACTTC. Amino acid sequence: CASSSAGGRAQETQYF.